A single T cell receptor beta chain is shown here with its context. The antigen is unknown. The sample originates from a study of cytomegalovirus exposure and HLA in healthy donors. Study outcomes and limitations: Published work reported that the classifier diagnosed cytomegalovirus status with high specificity and sensitivity. Three chains linked to CMV were shown in vitro to be specific for CMV antigens. Rare sequences made up most TCRs, while some public TCRs were found in many donors. In a later analysis, first-cohort TCR clusters were found to tend to co-occur in the 130 or so validation repertoires.

Sequencing used immunoSEQ multiplex PCR; TCRdb keeps in-frame clones, though not all of them. The data show hundreds of thousands of clones, roughly 85% seen once. The ends lost 7 bases at V and 5 bases at J; junction bases unmatched: 10. Germline-derived CDR1 and CDR2 are MNHNS and SASEGT. This CDR3 spans 15 amino acids. The sequenced material came from PBMCs. This chain uses TRBV6-1 with TRBJ1-1; 10 nucleotides line up with TRBD1. This receptor was taken from a woman younger than 35 in good health and CMV-seronegative. The CDR3 bases are TGTGCCAGCAATCCGACAGGGGGCGCGCATACTGAAGCTTTCTTT. Encoded protein: CASNPTGGAHTEAFF.